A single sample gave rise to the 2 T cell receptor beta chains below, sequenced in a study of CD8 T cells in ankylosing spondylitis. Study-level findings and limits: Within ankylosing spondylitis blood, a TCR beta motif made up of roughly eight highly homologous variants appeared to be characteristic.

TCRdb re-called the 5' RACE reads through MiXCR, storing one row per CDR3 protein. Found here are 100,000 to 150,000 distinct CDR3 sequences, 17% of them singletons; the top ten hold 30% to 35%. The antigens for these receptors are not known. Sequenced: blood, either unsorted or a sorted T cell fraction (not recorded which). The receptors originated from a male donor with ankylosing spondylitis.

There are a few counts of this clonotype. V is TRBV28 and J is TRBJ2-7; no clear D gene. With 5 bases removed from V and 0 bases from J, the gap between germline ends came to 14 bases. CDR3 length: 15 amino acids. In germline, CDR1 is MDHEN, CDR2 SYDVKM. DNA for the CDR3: TGTGCCAGCAGTACCCAATTTATTCCCTCCTACGAGCAGTACTTC. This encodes CASSTQFIPSYEQYF.

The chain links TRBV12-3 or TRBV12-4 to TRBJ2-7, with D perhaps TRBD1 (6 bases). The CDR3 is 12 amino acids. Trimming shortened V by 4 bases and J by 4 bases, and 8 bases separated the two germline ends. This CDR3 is CASSYDRYEQYF. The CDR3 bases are TGTGCCAGCAGTTACGACAGGTACGAGCAGTACTTC.